The clone carrying this T cell receptor (beta chain) was seen many times. The CDR3 covers 17 residues. With V trimmed by 6 bases and J by 0 bases, 7 bases remained unmatched. The germline V gene encodes CDR1 SNHLY and CDR2 FYNNEI. TCR beta CDR3 regions were amplified from RNA. The TCR CDR3 was amplified in a first-round RT-PCR using the HTBI primer set. TCRdb reanalysed the multiplex PCR reads using MiXCR and keeps one entry per CDR3 protein. Seen here are around 300,000 distinct CDR3 sequences, 15% to 20% observed once, and the top ten hold about 35%. The PBMCs had their origin in about 9.7 ml of fresh peripheral blood. This record belongs to a study of T cells in Graves' hyperthyroidism and ophthalmopathy.

This receptor was taken from a middle-aged man with Graves' ophthalmopathy. Material for sequencing was blood. J is TRBJ2-2 and V is TRBV2; 10 bases are shared with TRBD2. The CDR3 DNA follows: TGTGCCAGCAGAGGACTAGCGGAGGTTACGAACACCGGGGAGCTGTTTTTT. Protein sequence: CASRGLAEVTNTGELFF. The full variable domain, in which reference TRBV2 and TRBJ2-2 provide the parts outside the CDR3, is EPEVTQTPSHQVTQMGQEVILRCVPISNHLYFYWYRQILGQKVEFLVSFYNNEISEKSEIFDDQFSVERPDGSNFTLKIRSTKLEDSAMYFCASRGLAEVTNTGELFFGEGSRLTVL.